This record covers a single TCR beta chain. Both 60 Vbeta primers and 13 Jbeta primers went into the PCR. TCRdb keeps only in-frame clones here, not all; method: immunoSEQ multiplex PCR. The sample contains roughly 150,000 clones, around 73% of which appear only once. These data originate in a study of cytomegalovirus exposure and HLA in healthy donors. Looking at the study overall: Of several hundred genotyped donors, approximately 84% clustered with self-reported Caucasian donors.

After removal of 5 bases from V and 9 bases from J, the junction contained 5 bases not matched to a gene. This CDR3 spans 13 amino acids. Germline V lookup: CDR1 MNHEY, CDR2 SMNVEV (reference sequence). The chain joins TRBV27 to TRBJ1-5, with 9 bases identical to TRBD1. Sequenced input: PBMCs. The clonotype comes from a woman younger than 35 in good health and CMV-seropositive. In DNA form, the CDR3 reads TGTGCCAGCAGTCCATACAGGGGGCCGCCCCAGCATTTT. Translating gives CASSPYRGPPQHF.